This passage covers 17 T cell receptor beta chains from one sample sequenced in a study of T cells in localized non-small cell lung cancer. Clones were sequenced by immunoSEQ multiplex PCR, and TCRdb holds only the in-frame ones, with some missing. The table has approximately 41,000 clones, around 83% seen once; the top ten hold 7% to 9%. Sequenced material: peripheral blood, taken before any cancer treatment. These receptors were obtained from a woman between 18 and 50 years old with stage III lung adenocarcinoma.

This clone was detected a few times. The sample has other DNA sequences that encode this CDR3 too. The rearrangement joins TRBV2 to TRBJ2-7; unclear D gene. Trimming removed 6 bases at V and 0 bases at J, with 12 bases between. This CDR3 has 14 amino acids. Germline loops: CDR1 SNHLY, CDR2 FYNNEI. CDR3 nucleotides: TGTGCCAGCAGCTTACACGGCGGCTCCTACGAGCAGTACTTC. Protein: CASSLHGGSYEQYF.

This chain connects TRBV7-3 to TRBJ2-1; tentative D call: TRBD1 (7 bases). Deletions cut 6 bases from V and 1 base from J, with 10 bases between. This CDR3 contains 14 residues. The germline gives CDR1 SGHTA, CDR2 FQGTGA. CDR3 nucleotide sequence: TGTGCCAGCAGGCCAGGGGGGTCCTACAATGAGCAGTTCTTC. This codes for CASRPGGSYNEQFF.

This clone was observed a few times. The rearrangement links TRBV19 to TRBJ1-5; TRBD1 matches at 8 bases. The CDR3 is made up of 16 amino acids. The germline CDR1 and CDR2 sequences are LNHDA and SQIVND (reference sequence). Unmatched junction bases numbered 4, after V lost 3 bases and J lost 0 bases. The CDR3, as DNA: TGTGCCAGTAGTATGGGCAGGGGGCTTAGCAATCAGCCCCAGCATTTT. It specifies CASSMGRGLSNQPQHF.

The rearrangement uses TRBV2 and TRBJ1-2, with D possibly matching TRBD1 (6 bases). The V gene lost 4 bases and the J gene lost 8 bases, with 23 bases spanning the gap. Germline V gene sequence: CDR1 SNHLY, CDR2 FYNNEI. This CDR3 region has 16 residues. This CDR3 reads CASSARGGEVALGYTF. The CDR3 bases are TGTGCCAGCAGTGCTAGGGGGGGGGAAGTGGCACTGGGCTACACCTTC.

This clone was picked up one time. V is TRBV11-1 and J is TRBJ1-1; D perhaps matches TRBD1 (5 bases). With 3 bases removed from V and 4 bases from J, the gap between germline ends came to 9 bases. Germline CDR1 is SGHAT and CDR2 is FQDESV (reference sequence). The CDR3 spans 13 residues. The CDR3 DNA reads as TGTGCCAGCAGCTTTCAGGGAGCCACTGAAGCTTTCTTT. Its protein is CASSFQGATEAFF.

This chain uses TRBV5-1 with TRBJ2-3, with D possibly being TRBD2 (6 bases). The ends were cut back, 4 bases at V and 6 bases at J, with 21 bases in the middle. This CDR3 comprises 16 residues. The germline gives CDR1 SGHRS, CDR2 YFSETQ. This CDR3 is CASSIGTPSPGDTQYF. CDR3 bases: TGCGCCAGCAGCATCGGGACTCCCTCCCCTGGTGATACGCAGTATTTT.

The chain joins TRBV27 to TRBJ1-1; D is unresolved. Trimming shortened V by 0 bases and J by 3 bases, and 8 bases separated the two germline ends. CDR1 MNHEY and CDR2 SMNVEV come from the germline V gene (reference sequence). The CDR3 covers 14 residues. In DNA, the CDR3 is TGTGCCAGCAGTTTATCGCGCGGGGACACTGAAGCTTTCTTT. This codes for CASSLSRGDTEAFF.

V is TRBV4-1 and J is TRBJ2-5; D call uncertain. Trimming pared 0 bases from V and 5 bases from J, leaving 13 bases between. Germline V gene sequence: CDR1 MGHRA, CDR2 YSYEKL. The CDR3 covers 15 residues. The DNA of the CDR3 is TGCGCCAGCAGCCAAGAAAACCGGTACGGTGAGACCCAGTACTTC. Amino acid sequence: CASSQENRYGETQYF.

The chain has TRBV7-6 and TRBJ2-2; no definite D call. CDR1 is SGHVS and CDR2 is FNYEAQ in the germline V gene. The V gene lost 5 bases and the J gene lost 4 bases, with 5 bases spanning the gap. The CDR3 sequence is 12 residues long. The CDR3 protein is CASSPATGELFF. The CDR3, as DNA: TGTGCCAGCAGCCCGGCCACCGGGGAGCTGTTTTTT.

The CDR3 sequence is CASSLGSRGPGVNSPLHF. The CDR3 DNA reads TGCGCCAGCAGCTTGGGTAGTAGGGGTCCAGGGGTCAATTCACCCCTCCACTTT. The rearrangement uses TRBV5-1 and TRBJ1-6; perhaps TRBD1 as D (6 bases). Germline values: CDR1 SGHRS, CDR2 YFSETQ. The ends were cut back, 0 bases at V and 7 bases at J, with 20 bases in the middle. The CDR3 loop spans 18 amino acids.

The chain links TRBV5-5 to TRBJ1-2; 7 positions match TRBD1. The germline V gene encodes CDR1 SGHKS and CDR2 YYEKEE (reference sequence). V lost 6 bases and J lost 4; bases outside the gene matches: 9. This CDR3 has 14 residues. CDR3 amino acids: CASKYPGGTYGYTF. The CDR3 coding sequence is TGTGCCAGCAAATACCCAGGGGGAACCTATGGCTACACCTTC. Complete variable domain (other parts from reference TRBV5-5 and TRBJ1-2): DAGVTQSPTHLIKTRGQQVTLRCSPISGHKSVSWYQQVLGQGPQFIFQYYEKEERGRGNFPDRFSARQFPNYSSELNVNALLLGDSALYLCASKYPGGTYGYTFGSGTRLTVV.

CDR3 amino acids: CASSVDGRPGNTIYF. CDR3 in DNA: TGTGCCAGCAGCGTAGATGGGCGGCCTGGAAACACCATATATTTT. The chain uses TRBV9 and TRBJ1-3; D unclear. From germline, CDR1 is SGDLS and CDR2 YYNGEE. CDR3 length equals 15 residues. The germline V and J ends were trimmed by 0 bases and 2 bases, with 9 bases remaining between them. Full variable domain (missing parts from reference TRBV9 and TRBJ1-3): DSGVTQTPKHLITATGQRVTLRCSPRSGDLSVYWYQQSLDQGLQFLIQYYNGEERAKGNILERFSAQQFPDLHSELNLSSLELGDSALYFCASSVDGRPGNTIYFGEGSWLTVV.

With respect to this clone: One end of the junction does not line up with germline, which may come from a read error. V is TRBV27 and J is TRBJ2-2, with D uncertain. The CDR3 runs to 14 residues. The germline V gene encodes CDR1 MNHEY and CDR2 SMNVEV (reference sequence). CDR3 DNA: TGTGCCAGCAGTTTAAAGGCAGTCACCGGAGAGCTGTTTTTT. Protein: CASSLKAVTGELFF.

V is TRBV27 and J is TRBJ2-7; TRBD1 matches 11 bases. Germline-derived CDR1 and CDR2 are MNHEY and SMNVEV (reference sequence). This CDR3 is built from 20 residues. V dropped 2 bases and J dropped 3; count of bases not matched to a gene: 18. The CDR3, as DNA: TGTGCCAGCAGTTTACTGTTTGTCGTCGGTACGGGACAGGGGGTCTACGAGCAGTACTTC. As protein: CASSLLFVVGTGQGVYEQYF.

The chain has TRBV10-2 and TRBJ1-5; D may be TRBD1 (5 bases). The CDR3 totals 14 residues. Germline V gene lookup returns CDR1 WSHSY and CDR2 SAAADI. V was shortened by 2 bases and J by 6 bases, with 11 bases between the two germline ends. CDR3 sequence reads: CASSEGRTSQPQHF. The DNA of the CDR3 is TGCGCCAGCAGTGAGGGCCGGACATCTCAGCCCCAGCATTTT.

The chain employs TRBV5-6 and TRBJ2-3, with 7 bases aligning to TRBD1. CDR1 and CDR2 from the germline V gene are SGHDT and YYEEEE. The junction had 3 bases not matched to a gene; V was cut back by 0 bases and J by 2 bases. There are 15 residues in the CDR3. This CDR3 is CASSLGQGPTDTQYF. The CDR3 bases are TGTGCCAGCAGCTTGGGACAGGGACCCACAGATACGCAGTATTTT.

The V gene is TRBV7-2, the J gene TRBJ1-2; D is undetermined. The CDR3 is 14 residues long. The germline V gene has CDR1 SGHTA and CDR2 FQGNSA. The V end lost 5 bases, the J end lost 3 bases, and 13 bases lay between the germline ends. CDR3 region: CASSPKSGDYGYTF. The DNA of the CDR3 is TGTGCCAGCAGCCCGAAATCTGGGGACTATGGCTACACCTTC.